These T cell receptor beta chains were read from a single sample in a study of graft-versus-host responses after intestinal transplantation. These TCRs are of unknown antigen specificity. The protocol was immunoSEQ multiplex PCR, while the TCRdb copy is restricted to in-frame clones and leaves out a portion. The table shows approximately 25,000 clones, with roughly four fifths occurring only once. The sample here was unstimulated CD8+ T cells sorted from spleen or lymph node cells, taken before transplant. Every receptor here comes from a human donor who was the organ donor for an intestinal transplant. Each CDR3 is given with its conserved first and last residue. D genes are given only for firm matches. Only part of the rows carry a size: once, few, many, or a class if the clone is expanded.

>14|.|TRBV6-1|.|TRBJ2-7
TGTGCCAGCAGCCCGGACCTTAAGCCGTACGAGCAGTACTTC
CASSPDLKPYEQYF
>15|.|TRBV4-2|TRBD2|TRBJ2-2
TGTGCCAGCAGCCAGCCGGGACTAGATCCCGGGGAGCTGTTTTTT
CASSQPGLDPGELFF
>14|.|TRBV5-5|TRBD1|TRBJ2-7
TGTGCCAGCAGCCTCGGGACAGGGAGATACGAGCAGTACTTC
CASSLGTGRYEQYF
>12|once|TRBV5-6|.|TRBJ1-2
TGTGCCAGCAGCGTGGACGGCTATGGCTACACCTTC
CASSVDGYGYTF
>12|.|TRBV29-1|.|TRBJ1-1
TGCAGCGTTGTAGGAGCGAACACTGAAGCTTTCTTT
CSVVGANTEAFF
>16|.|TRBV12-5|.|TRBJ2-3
TGTGCTAGTGGCCCCCCGCAAACTAGTCCCACAGATACGCAGTATTTT
CASGPPQTSPTDTQYF
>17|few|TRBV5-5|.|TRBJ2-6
TGTGCCAGCCTGGGCGTGTCCGCACAAAGTCGGGCCAACGTCCTGACTTTC
CASLGVSAQSRANVLTF
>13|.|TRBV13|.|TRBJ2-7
TGTGCCAGCAGCCCTCTTGGGGGGTACGAGCAGTACTTC
CASSPLGGYEQYF
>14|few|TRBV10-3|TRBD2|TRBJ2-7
TGTGCCATCCGTAGCGGGAGTAGAACCTACGAGCAGTACTTC
CAIRSGSRTYEQYF
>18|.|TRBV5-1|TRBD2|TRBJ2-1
TGCGCCAGCAGCTTGGACGAACCCGGGACTAGCGTTGACAATGAGCAGTTCTTC
CASSLDEPGTSVDNEQFF
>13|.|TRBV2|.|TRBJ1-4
TGTGCCAGCAGTTGGATATCTAATGAAAAACTGTTTTTT
CASSWISNEKLFF
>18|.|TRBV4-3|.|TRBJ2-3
TGCGCCAGCAGCCAAGATCGGCGGCCACTCTCATGCACAGATACGCAGTATTTT
CASSQDRRPLSCTDTQYF
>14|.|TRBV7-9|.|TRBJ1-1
TGTGCCAGCAGCGGAAGGGACGAGGCGACTGAAGCTTTCTTT
CASSGRDEATEAFF
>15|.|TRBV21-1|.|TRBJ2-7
TGTGCCAGCCCCGCAAGCAGGGGGGCGGGCTACGAGCAGTACTTC
CASPASRGAGYEQYF
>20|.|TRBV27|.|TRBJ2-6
TGTGCCAGCAGTTATCCCCCCGGGGGAGGGGGCGCTTTTGGGGCCAACGTCCTGACTTTC
CASSYPPGGGGAFGANVLTF
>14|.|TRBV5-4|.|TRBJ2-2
TGTGCCAGCAGCCCACTTCGGGAGACCGGGGAGCTGTTTTTT
CASSPLRETGELFF
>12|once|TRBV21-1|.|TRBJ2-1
TGTGCCAGCAGCAAAGCGGGCAGGGAGCAGTTCTTC
CASSKAGREQFF
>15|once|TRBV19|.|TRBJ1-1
TGTGCCAGTAGTATAGCCGACCCTATGAACACTGAAGCTTTCTTT
CASSIADPMNTEAFF
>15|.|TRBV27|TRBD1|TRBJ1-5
TGTGCCAGCAGTTTATCTGGACAGGGCGGGCAGCCCCAGCATTTT
CASSLSGQGGQPQHF
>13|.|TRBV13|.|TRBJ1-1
TGTGCCAGCAGCTCGTCAAGGAACACTGAAGCTTTCTTT
CASSSSRNTEAFF
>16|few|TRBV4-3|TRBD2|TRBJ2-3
TGCGCCAGCAGCCAAGATAGCGGGGGGGCACCAGATACGCAGTATTTT
CASSQDSGGAPDTQYF
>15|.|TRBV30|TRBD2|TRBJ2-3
TGTGCCTGGAGTGCAGGGACTAGCGGGACAGATACGCAGTATTTT
CAWSAGTSGTDTQYF
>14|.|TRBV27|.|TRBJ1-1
TGTGCCAGCAGTATGCAGGGTAGGGTCACTGAAGCTTTCTTT
CASSMQGRVTEAFF
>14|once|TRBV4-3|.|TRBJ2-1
TGCGCCAGCAGCCCCCGGGACACTAACAATGAGCAGTTCTTC
CASSPRDTNNEQFF
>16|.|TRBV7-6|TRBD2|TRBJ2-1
TGTGCCAGCAGCTCCCGTACTAGCGGGGGTTACAATGAGCAGTTCTTC
CASSSRTSGGYNEQFF
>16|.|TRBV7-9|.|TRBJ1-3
TGTGCCAGCAGCTTAGAGTCGTTGAGACGAAGAAACACCATATATTTT
CASSLESLRRRNTIYF